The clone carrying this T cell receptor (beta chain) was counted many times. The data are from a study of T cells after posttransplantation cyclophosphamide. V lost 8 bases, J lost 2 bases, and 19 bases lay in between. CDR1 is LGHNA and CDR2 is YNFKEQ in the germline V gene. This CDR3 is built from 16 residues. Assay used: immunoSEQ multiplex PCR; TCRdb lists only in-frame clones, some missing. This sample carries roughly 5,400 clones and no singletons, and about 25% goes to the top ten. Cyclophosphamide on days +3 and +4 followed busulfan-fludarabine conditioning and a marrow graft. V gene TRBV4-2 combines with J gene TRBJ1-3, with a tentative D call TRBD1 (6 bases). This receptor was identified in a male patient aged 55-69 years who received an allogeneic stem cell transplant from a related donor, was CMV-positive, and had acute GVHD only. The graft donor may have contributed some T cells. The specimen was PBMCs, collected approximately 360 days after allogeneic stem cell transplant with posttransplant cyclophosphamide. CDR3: CASSLRRGSTGNTIYF. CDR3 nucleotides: TGTGCCAGCTCCCTACGCAGGGGTTCGACTGGAAACACCATATATTTT.